This note documents a single TCR beta chain sequence. This sample stems from a study of blood T cell repertoires in COVID-19. Overall study: Samples representing acute and convalescent COVID-19 were sourced from the United States, Italy and Spain.

Original analysis: Estimated nucleated cell counts came from reference gene primer amplification. Measured with immunoSEQ multiplex PCR; TCRdb has only the in-frame clones, and not every one. V, J and clone size derive from that table, while D and trimming were established from the DNA sequence. The sample includes 240,000 or so clones, about 88% of them seen just once. CDR3 length: 16 residues. The rearrangement uses TRBV21-1 and TRBJ1-5; TRBD1 was called by the table and not checked on the DNA. TRBV21-1 has pseudogene status. This receptor was identified in a woman in her 70s with active or convalescent COVID-19. Sequenced input: peripheral blood. CDR3 sequence: CASSKAAGDPNQPQHF. The CDR3 nucleotides are TGTGCCAGCAGCAAAGCCGCAGGGGATCCCAATCAGCCCCAGCATTTT.